The clone carrying this TCR beta chain showed up just once. The data originate from a study of OX40 agonist ivuxolimab in advanced cancers. The CDR3 spans 14 residues. Per the germline V gene, CDR1 is SQVTM and CDR2 is ANQGSEA. The V gene lost 4 bases and the J gene lost 2 bases, with 14 bases spanning the gap. Here immunoSEQ multiplex PCR was the method, and the copy in TCRdb shows in-frame clones only, minus some. The repertoire consists of about 54,000 clones, with approximately 90% occurring once and the leading ten covering roughly 12%. The material was CD4+ or CD8+ T cells sorted from blood, obtained in a trial of the OX40 agonist ivuxolimab. The source is an adult with an advanced solid tumor such as melanoma, head and neck, liver or kidney cancer. V and J are TRBV29-1 and TRBJ2-5; TRBD2 is a possible D gene (7 bases). The CDR3 sequence is CSVGGGQLQETQYF. The CDR3 nucleotides are TGCAGCGTTGGGGGGGGACAACTACAAGAGACCCAGTACTTC.